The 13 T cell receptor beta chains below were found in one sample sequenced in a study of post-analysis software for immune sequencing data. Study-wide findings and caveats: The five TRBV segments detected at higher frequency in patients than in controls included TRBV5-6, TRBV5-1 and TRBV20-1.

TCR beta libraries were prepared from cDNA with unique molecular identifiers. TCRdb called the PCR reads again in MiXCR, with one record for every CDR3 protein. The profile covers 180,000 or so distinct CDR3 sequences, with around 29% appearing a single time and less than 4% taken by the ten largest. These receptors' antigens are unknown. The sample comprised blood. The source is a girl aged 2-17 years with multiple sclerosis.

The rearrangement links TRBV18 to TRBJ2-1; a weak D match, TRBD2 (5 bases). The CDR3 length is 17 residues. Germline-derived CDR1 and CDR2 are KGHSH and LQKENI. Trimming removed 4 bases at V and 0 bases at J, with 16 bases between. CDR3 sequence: CASSLGVPSSSYNEQFF. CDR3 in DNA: TGTGCCAGCTCACTGGGAGTGCCTTCTAGCTCCTACAATGAGCAGTTCTTC.

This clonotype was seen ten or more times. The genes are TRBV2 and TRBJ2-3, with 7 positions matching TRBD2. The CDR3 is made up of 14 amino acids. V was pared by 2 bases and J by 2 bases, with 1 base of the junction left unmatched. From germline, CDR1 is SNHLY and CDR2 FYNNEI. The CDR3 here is CASSERDYTDTQYF. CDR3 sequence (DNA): TGTGCCAGCAGTGAAAGGGACTACACAGATACGCAGTATTTT. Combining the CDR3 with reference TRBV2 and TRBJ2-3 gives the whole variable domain EPEVTQTPSHQVTQMGQEVILRCVPISNHLYFYWYRQILGQKVEFLVSFYNNEISEKSEIFDDQFSVERPDGSNFTLKIRSTKLEDSAMYFCASSERDYTDTQYFGPGTRLTVL.

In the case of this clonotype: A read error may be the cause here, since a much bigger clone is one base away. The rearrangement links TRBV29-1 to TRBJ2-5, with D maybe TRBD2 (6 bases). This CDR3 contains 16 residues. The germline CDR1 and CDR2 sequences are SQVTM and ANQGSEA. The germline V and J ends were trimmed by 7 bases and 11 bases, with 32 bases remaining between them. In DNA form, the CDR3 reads TGCAGCGCCCAACTAACGGGGGACCCGGGGTACAATGAGCAGTACTTC. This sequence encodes CSAQLTGDPGYNEQYF.

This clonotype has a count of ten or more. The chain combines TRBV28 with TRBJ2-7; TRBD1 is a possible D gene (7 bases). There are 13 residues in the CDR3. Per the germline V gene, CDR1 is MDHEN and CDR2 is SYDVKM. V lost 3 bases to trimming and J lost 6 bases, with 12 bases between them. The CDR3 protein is CASSLGQGGEQYF. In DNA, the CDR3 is TGTGCCAGCAGTTTGGGGCAGGGGGGCGAGCAGTACTTC.

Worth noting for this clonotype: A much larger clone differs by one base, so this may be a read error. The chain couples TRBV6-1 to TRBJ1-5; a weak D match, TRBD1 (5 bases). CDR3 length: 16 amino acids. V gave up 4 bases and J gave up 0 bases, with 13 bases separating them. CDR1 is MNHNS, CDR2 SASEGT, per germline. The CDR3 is CASSAAQGYSNQPQHF. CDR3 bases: TGTGCCAGCAGTGCAGCTCAGGGTTATAGCAATCAGCCCCAGCATTTT.

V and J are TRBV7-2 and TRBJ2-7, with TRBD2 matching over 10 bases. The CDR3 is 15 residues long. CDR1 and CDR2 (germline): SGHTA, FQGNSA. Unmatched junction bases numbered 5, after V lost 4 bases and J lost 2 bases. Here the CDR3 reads CASSWDSGRTYEQYF. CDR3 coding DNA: TGTGCCAGCAGCTGGGATAGCGGGAGGACCTACGAGCAGTACTTC.

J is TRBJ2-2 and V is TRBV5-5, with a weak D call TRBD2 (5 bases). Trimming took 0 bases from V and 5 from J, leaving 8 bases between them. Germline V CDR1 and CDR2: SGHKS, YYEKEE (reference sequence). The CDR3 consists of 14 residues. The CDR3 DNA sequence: TGTGCCAGCAGCTTGGCCAGCGGAACCGGGGAGCTGTTTTTT. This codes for CASSLASGTGELFF.

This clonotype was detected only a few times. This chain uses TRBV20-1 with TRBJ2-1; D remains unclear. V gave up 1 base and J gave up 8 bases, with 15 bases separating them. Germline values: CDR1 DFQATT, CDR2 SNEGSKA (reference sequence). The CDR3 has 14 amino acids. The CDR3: CSARAPILPHEQFF. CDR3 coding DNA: TGCAGTGCTAGAGCCCCAATTCTCCCCCATGAGCAGTTCTTC.

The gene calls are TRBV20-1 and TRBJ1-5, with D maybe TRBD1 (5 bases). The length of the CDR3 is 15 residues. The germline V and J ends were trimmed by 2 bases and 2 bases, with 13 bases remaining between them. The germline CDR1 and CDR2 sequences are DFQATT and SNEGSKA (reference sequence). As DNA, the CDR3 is TGCAGTGCTAGACGGGGCCCGGATGGCAATCAGCCCCAGCATTTT. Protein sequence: CSARRGPDGNQPQHF.

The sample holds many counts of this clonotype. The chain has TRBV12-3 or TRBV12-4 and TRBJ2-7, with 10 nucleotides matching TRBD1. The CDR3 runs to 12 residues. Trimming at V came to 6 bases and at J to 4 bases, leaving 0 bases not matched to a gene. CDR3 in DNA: TGTGCCAGCAGGGACAGGGGGTACGAGCAGTACTTC. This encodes CASRDRGYEQYF.

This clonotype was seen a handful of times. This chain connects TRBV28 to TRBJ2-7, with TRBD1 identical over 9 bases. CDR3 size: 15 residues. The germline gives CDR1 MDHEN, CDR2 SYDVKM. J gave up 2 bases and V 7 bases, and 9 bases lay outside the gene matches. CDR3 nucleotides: TGTGCCAGCAAACCACGGGACAGGGCGACCTACGAGCAGTACTTC. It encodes CASKPRDRATYEQYF.

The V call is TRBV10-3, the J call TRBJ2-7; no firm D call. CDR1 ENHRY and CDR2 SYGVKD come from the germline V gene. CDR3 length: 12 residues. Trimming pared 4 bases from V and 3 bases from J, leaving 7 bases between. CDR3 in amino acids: CAISVSDYEQYF. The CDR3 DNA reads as TGTGCCATCAGTGTTTCAGACTACGAGCAGTACTTC.

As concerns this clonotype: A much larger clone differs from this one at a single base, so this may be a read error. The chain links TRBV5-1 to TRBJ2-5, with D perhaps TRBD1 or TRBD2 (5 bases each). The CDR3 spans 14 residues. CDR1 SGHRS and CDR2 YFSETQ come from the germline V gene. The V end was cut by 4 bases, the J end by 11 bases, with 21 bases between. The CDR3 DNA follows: TGCGCCAGCAGCGCCTCCGGGACCTACAATGAGCAGTACTTC. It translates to CASSASGTYNEQYF.